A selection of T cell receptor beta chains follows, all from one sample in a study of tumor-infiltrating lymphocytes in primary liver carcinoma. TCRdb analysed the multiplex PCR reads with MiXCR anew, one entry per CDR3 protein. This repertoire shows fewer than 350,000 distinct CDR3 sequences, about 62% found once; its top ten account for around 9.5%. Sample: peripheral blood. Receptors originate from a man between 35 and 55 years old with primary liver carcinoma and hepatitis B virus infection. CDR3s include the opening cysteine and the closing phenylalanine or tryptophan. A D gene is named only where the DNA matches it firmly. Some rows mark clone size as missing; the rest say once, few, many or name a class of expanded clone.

DNA: TGTGCCAGCGGCTGGACATCAGACTTTTACGAGCAGTACTTC
CDR3: CASGWTSDFYEQYF
V: TRBV12-3/TRBV12-4
size: NA
D: NA
J: TRBJ2-7

DNA: TGTGCCAGCAACTCGAGGCAACAGCCCCAGCATTTT
CDR3: CASNSRQQPQHF
V: TRBV28
size: NA
D: NA
J: TRBJ1-5

DNA: TGTGCCAGCAGTTTTGATGAGCAGTTCTTC
CDR3: CASSFDEQFF
V: TRBV12-3/TRBV12-4
size: many
D: NA
J: TRBJ2-1

DNA: TGTGCCAGCAGCTTCCCAGGGGTGAGCGGCTACACCTTC
CDR3: CASSFPGVSGYTF
V: TRBV11-2
size: many
D: NA
J: TRBJ1-2

DNA: TGTGCCAGCAGCTTAACAGCTAGCGGGGAAGAGACCCAGTACTTC
CDR3: CASSLTASGEETQYF
V: TRBV7-3
size: NA
D: TRBD2
J: TRBJ2-5

DNA: TGTGCCAGCAGCCAAGAAGGCACAGTGGAAAATGAGCAGTTCTTC
CDR3: CASSQEGTVENEQFF
V: TRBV4-3
size: NA
D: NA
J: TRBJ2-1

DNA: TGCGCCAGCAGCCCGGGACTAGCGGGAGGGCTGACCGATACGCAGTATTTT
CDR3: CASSPGLAGGLTDTQYF
V: TRBV5-1
size: NA
D: TRBD2
J: TRBJ2-3

DNA: TGTGCCTGCAGTTACGGTAGCGCAGGGGGCGAAACTGAAGCTTTCTTT
CDR3: CACSYGSAGGETEAFF
V: TRBV6-2/TRBV6-3
size: NA
D: TRBD1
J: TRBJ1-1

DNA: TGCGCCAGCAGCTTGGCCTGGGGCGGAACCAGCACAGATACGCAGTATTTT
CDR3: CASSLAWGGTSTDTQYF
V: TRBV5-1
size: NA
D: NA
J: TRBJ2-3

DNA: TGTGCCAACAGCGGGACACTTCGTTCTATGAACACTGAAGCTTTCTTT
CDR3: CANSGTLRSMNTEAFF
V: TRBV7-8
size: NA
D: NA
J: TRBJ1-1

DNA: TGCGCCAGCAGGAGAGGGGGCGCGACCACTGAAGCTTTCTTT
CDR3: CASRRGGATTEAFF
V: TRBV10-2
size: NA
D: TRBD1
J: TRBJ1-1

DNA: TGTGCCAGCAATGGGACAGTGAGCAATCAGCCCCAGCATTTT
CDR3: CASNGTVSNQPQHF
V: TRBV28
size: NA
D: TRBD1
J: TRBJ1-5

DNA: TGTGCCAGCAGACAAGTTGGATACGCTGGAAACACCATATATTTT
CDR3: CASRQVGYAGNTIYF
V: TRBV6-6
size: NA
D: NA
J: TRBJ1-3

DNA: TGTGCCAGCATTCCTAGTGGGAGGGCCACAGATACGCAGTATTTT
CDR3: CASIPSGRATDTQYF
V: TRBV6-2/TRBV6-3
size: NA
D: TRBD2
J: TRBJ2-3

DNA: TGTGCCAGCAGCTTAGCAGCGGACACCGGGGAGCTGTTTTTT
CDR3: CASSLAADTGELFF
V: TRBV11-1
size: many
D: NA
J: TRBJ2-2

DNA: TGTGCCAGCAGCCCAAGACTAGCGGGAGGCTCCTACAATGAGCAGTTCTTC
CDR3: CASSPRLAGGSYNEQFF
V: TRBV4-2
size: many
D: TRBD2
J: TRBJ2-1